The following is a T cell receptor (beta chain) sequence with its context. A clone one base away is much larger, so this may be a read error. This specimen comes from a study of regulatory T cells in long-lasting Graves disease. Construction of the TCR beta libraries employed iRepertoire HTBI primers in conjunction with Arm-PCR of CDR3 regions. TCRdb processed the multiplex PCR reads anew with MiXCR; each CDR3 protein has one entry. This sample has fewer than 550,000 distinct CDR3 sequences; about a sixth occur once, and the top ten carry about 25%. CDR3 length: 14 residues. In germline, CDR1 is SGHRS, CDR2 YFSETQ. Time point indicated: newly diagnosed GD, antithyroid drugs for less than 3 months. RNA isolated from PBMCs was used to make the TCR library. These sequences were also reported in another study, on T cells in Graves' hyperthyroidism and ophthalmopathy.

This clonotype originated in a woman under 30 with Graves disease. The specimen was peripheral blood mononuclear cells (PBMCs), collected at new diagnosis, from a patient treated with antithyroid drugs. The gene calls are TRBV5-1 and TRBJ2-2, with D possibly being TRBD2 (5 bases). CDR3 nucleotide sequence: TGCGCCAGCAGCTTGGATGACAACACCGGGGAGCTGGTTTTT. It encodes CASSLDDNTGELVF.